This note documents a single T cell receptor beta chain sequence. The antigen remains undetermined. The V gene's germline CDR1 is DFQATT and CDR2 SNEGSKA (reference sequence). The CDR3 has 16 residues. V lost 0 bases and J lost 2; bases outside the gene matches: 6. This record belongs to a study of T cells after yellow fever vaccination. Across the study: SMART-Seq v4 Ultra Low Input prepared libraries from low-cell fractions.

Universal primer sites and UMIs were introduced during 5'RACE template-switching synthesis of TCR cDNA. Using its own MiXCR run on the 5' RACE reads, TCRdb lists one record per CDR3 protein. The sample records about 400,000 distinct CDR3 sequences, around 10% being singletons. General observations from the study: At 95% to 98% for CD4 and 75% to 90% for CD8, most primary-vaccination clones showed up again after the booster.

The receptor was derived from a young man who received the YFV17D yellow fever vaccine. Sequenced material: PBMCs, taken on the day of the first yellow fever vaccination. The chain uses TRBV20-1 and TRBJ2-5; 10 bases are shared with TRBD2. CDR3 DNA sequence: TGCAGTGCTAGAGATCTGCGGACTAGCGGACAAGAGACCCAGTACTTC. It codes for CSARDLRTSGQETQYF.